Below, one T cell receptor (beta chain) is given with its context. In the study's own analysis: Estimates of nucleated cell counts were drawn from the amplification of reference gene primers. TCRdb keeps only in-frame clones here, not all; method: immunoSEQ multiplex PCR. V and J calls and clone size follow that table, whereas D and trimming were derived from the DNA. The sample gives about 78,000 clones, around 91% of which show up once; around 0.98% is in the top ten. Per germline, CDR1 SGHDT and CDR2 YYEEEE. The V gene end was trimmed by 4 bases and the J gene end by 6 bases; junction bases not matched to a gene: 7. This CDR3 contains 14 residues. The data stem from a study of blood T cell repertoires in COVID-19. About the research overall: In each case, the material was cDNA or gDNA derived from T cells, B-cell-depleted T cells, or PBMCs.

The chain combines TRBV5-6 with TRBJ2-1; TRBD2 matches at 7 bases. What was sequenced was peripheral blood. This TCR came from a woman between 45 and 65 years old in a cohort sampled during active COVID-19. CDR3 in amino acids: CASSEAGRGNEQFF. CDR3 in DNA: TGTGCCAGCAGCGAAGCGGGACGGGGCAATGAGCAGTTCTTC.